Below are 10 T cell receptor beta chains sequenced from a single sample in a study of T cell responses to AZD1222 COVID-19 vaccine. This table comes from immunoSEQ multiplex PCR, and its TCRdb copy is limited to in-frame clones, with some not included. The sample lists around 150,000 clones, roughly 94% occurring once. The sequenced sample was peripheral blood, obtained 28 days after the second AZD1222 dose. These receptors were obtained from an adult who received the AZD1222 COVID-19 vaccine.

The CDR3 sequence: CATSQGAGQPQHF. CDR3 in DNA: TGTGCCACATCGCAGGGGGCAGGTCAGCCCCAGCATTTT. V and J are TRBV25-1 and TRBJ1-5; TRBD1 aligns across 8 bases. CDR3 size: 13 residues. V shed 10 bases, J shed 6 bases, and the junction held 8 bases outside the gene matches. Germline CDR1 and CDR2: MGHDK and SYGVNS.

Of note for this clone: This same CDR3 is encoded by further DNA sequences in the sample. The V gene is TRBV5-6, the J gene TRBJ1-2; D is unclear. The CDR3 is made up of 12 amino acids. Per the germline V gene, CDR1 is SGHDT and CDR2 is YYEEEE. V lost 1 base, J lost 4 bases, and 5 bases lay in between. CDR3 loop: CASSLSGYGYTF. The CDR3 DNA follows: TGTGCCAGCAGCTTGTCGGGCTATGGCTACACCTTC.

In regard to this clone: Within the sample, other DNA sequences also encode this same CDR3. This chain joins TRBV7-2 and TRBJ2-5, with D possibly matching TRBD1 (7 bases). The V and J ends lost 4 bases and 4 bases respectively, with 10 bases between them. Germline V gene lookup returns CDR1 SGHTA and CDR2 FQGNSA. This CDR3 has 13 amino acids. Here the CDR3 DNA reads TGTGCCAGCAGCTATCAGGGGGGAGAGACCCAGTACTTC. Protein product: CASSYQGGETQYF.

J is TRBJ2-1 and V is TRBV2; 11 nucleotides agree with TRBD2. CDR1 SNHLY and CDR2 FYNNEI come from the germline V gene. Trimming cost V 8 bases and J 4 bases; bases outside gene matches: 7. The CDR3 contains 15 residues. The CDR3 DNA reads as TGTGCCAGCGGTCTAGCTAGCGGGGGGTACAATGAGCAGTTCTTC. Its translation is CASGLASGGYNEQFF.

The V gene is TRBV18, the J gene TRBJ1-2, with 9 nucleotides matching TRBD1. The CDR3 extends over 15 amino acids. Per the germline V gene, CDR1 is KGHSH and CDR2 is LQKENI. The V segment lost 6 bases and the J segment 0 bases; nucleotides outside the gene matches: 5. The CDR3 sequence: CASSTGGLANYGYTF. The CDR3 region has the DNA TGTGCCAGCTCGACAGGGGGGCTAGCTAACTATGGCTACACCTTC.

The chain uses TRBV4-2 and TRBJ1-1; 7 nucleotides align to TRBD1. This CDR3 is 15 amino acids long. The germline V gene has CDR1 LGHNA and CDR2 YNFKEQ. The junction had 10 bases not matched to a gene; V was cut back by 4 bases and J by 5 bases. The CDR3 loop is CASSLKSRGGTEAFF. CDR3 DNA: TGTGCCAGCAGCCTCAAGAGCAGGGGGGGGACTGAAGCTTTCTTT.

This clone was picked up one time. The rearrangement joins TRBV5-6 to TRBJ1-2; no definite D call. The germline V and J ends were trimmed by 0 bases and 10 bases, with 19 bases remaining between them. Germline CDR1 reads SGHDT; CDR2 reads YYEEEE. CDR3 size: 15 residues. The CDR3 protein is CASSLGSGTRAAYTF. The CDR3 DNA is TGTGCCAGCAGCTTGGGGTCCGGTACTCGTGCAGCCTACACCTTC.

CDR3: CASSKGQGSNQPQHF. CDR3 coding DNA: TGCGCCAGCAGCAAGGGACAGGGCAGCAATCAGCCCCAGCATTTT. The V and J genes are TRBV5-1 and TRBJ1-5, with TRBD1 matching 9 bases. Germline V lookup: CDR1 SGHRS, CDR2 YFSETQ. This CDR3 has 15 residues. V lost 4 bases to trimming and J lost 1 base; unmatched junction nucleotides: 3.

The V gene is TRBV19, the J gene TRBJ1-5, with D tentatively TRBD1 (6 bases). Between the trimmed V and J ends, which lost 3 bases and 0 bases, there was a span of 9 bases. The V gene's germline CDR1 is LNHDA and CDR2 SQIVND (reference sequence). The CDR3 has 15 amino acids. The CDR3 DNA reads TGTGCCAGTAGTATCAGGACAGATAGCAATCAGCCCCAGCATTTT. Its protein product is CASSIRTDSNQPQHF.

The V and J genes are TRBV3-1 (or the pseudogene TRBV3-2) and TRBJ2-5; 9 bases line up with TRBD2. This CDR3 has 14 amino acids. CDR1 and CDR2 from the germline V gene are LGHDT and YNNKEL (reference sequence). V dropped 5 bases and J dropped 1; count of bases not matched to a gene: 2. The CDR3 here is CASSSSGAQETQYF. The CDR3 region has the DNA TGTGCCAGCAGCTCTAGCGGGGCCCAAGAGACCCAGTACTTC.